The present T cell receptor beta chain was sequenced within a study of blood T cells in healthy people across ages. A second PCR of roughly 7 to 11 cycles used a sample-barcoded 5' primer and a J-beta primer mix. MiXCR was run by TCRdb on the 5' RACE reads, yielding one entry per CDR3 protein. The sample lists hundreds of thousands of distinct CDR3 sequences; over 45% were seen once. The germline CDR1 and CDR2 sequences are ENHRY and SYGVKD. V was clipped by 6 bases and J by 7 bases, with 16 bases between them. The CDR3 is 14 residues long. The clonotype originates from a woman aged 60-70 years in good health. The chain uses TRBV10-3 and TRBJ2-1; D perhaps matches TRBD2 (6 bases). The sequencing sample was made of blood. This CDR3 is CAIRAGLIYNEQFF. CDR3 nucleotides: TGTGCCATCAGGGCGGGACTTATTTATAATGAGCAGTTCTTC.